This T cell receptor beta chain was identified in a study of blood T cell repertoires in COVID-19. The V gene's germline CDR1 is SGHNT and CDR2 YYREEE (reference sequence). After removal of 4 bases from V and 9 bases from J, the junction contained 14 bases not matched to a gene. The CDR3 loop spans 17 amino acids. Here immunoSEQ multiplex PCR was the method, and the copy in TCRdb shows in-frame clones only, minus some. In the table there are around 52,000 clones, around 82% of which are singletons. Material: peripheral blood. This clonotype originated in a woman aged 80 or older with acute or convalescent COVID-19. The V and J genes are TRBV5-4 and TRBJ2-1, with 12 nucleotides matching TRBD2. The DNA for the CDR3 is TGTGCCAGCAGCGGGACGGCTAGCGGGGGGGCCGCATTTGAGCAGTTCTTC. As protein: CASSGTASGGAAFEQFF.